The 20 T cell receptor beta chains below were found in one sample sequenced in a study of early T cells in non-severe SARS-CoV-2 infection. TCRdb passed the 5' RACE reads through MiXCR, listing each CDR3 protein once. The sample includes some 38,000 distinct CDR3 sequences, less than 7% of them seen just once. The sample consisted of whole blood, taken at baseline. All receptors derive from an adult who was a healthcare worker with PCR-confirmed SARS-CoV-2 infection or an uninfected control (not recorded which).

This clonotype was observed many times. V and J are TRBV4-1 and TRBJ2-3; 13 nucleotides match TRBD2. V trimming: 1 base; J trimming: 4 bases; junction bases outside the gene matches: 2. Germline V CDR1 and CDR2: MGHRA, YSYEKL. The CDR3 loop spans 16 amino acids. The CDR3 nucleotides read TGCGCCAGCAGCCAAGTCGGACTAGCGGGAGCAGATACGCAGTATTTT. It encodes CASSQVGLAGADTQYF.

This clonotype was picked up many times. The CDR3 loop is CASSSPGGGTGELFF. The CDR3 DNA follows: TGTGCCAGCAGTTCCCCCGGGGGTGGCACCGGGGAGCTGTTTTTT. The chain combines TRBV12-3 or TRBV12-4 with TRBJ2-2; D possibly corresponds to TRBD2 (6 bases). V was shortened by 4 bases and J by 4 bases, with 13 bases between the two germline ends. CDR3 length: 15 amino acids.

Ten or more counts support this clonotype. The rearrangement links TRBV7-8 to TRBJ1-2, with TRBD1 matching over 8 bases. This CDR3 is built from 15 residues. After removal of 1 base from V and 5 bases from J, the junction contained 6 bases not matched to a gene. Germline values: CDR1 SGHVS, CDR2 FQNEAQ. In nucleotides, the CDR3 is TGTGCCAGCAGCTTAGAGGGACAGGCCCTTTATGGCTACACCTTC. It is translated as CASSLEGQALYGYTF.

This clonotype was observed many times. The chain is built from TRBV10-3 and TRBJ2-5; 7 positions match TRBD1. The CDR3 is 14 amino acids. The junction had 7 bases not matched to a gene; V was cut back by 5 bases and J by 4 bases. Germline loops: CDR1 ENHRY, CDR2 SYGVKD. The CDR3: CAISTRQGPETQYF. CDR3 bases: TGTGCCATCAGTACCCGACAGGGACCAGAGACCCAGTACTTC.

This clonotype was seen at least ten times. The CDR3 coding sequence is TGTGCCAGCAGTTACCTTGTGGGGTCGGAGACCCAGTACTTC. This gives the protein CASSYLVGSETQYF. J is TRBJ2-5 and V is TRBV6-5; no clear D. Germline loops: CDR1 MNHEY, CDR2 SVGAGI. V was trimmed by 2 bases and J by 5 bases, leaving 12 bases between them. The CDR3 length is 14 residues.

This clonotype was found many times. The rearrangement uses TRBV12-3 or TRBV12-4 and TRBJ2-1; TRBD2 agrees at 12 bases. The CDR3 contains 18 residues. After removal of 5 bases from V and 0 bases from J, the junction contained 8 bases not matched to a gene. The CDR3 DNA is TGTGCCAGCAGTACCAGACTAGCGGGAGACGGCTCCTACAATGAGCAGTTCTTC. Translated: CASSTRLAGDGSYNEQFF.

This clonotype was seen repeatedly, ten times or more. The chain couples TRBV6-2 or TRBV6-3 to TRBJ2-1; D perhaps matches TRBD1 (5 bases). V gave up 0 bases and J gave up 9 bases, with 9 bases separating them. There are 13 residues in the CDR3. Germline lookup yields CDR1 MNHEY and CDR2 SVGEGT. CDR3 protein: CASSYSGAGEQFF. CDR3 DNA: TGTGCCAGCAGTTACTCTGGGGCCGGTGAGCAGTTCTTC.

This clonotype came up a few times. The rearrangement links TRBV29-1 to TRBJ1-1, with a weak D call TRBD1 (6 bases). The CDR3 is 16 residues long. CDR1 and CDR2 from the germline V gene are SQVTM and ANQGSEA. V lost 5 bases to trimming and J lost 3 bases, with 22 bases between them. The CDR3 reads CSVKGGGWGTDTEAFF. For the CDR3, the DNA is TGCAGCGTTAAGGGGGGTGGCTGGGGAACCGACACTGAAGCTTTCTTT.

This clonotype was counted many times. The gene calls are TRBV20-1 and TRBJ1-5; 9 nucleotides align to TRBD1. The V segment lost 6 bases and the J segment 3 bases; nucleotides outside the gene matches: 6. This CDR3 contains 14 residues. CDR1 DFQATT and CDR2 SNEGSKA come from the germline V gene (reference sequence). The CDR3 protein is CSAQGQGDNQPQHF. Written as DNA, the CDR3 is TGCAGTGCGCAGGGACAGGGCGACAATCAGCCCCAGCATTTT.

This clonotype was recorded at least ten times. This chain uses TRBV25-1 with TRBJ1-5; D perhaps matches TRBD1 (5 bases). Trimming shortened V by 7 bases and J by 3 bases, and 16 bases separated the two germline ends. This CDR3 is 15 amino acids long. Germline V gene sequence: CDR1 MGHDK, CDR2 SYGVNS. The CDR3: CASKPTGTDNQPQHF. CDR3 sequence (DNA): TGTGCCAGCAAGCCCACCGGGACCGACAATCAGCCCCAGCATTTT.

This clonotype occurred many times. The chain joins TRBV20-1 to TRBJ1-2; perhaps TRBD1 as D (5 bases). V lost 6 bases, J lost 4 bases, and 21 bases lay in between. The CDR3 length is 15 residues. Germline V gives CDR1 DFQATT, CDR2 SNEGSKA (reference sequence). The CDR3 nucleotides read TGCAGTGCAAACGACCTCCGGGACCGCTCCTATGGCTACACCTTC. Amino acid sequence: CSANDLRDRSYGYTF.

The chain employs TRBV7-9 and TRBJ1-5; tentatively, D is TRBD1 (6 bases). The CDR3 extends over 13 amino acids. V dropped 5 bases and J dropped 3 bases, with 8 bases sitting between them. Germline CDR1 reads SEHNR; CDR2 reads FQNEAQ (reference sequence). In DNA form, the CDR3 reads TGTGCCAGCAGCCGGACAGTCAATCAGCCCCAGCATTTT. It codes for CASSRTVNQPQHF.

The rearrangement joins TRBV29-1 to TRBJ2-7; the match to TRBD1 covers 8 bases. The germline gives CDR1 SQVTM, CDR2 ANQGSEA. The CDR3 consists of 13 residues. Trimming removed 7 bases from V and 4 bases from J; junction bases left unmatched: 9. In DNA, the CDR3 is TGCAGCGCCGAGGCAGGGGGCCAATACGAGCAGTACTTC. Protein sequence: CSAEAGGQYEQYF.

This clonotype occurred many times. CDR3 DNA: TGTGCCAGCAGCTTATTGGGAGGGGTCACAGATACGCAGTATTTT. This gives the protein CASSLLGGVTDTQYF. This sequence joins TRBV7-2 and TRBJ2-3; 7 nucleotides line up with TRBD2. The CDR3 is 15 amino acids. Trimming at V came to 2 bases and at J to 2 bases, leaving 4 bases not matched to a gene. CDR1 is SGHTA and CDR2 is FQGNSA in the germline V gene.

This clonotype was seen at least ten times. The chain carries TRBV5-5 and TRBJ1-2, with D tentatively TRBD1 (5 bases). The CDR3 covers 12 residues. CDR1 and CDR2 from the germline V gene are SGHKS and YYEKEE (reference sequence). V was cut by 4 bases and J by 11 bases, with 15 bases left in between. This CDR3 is CASSLRDAPYTF. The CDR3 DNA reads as TGTGCCAGCAGCCTCCGGGACGCCCCGTACACCTTC.

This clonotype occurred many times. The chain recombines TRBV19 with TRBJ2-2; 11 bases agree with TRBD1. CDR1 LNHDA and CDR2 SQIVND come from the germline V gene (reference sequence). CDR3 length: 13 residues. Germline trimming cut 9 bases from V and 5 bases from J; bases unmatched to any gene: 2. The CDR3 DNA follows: TGTGCCAGCTGGGACAGGGGGACCGGGGAGCTGTTTTTT. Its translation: CASWDRGTGELFF.

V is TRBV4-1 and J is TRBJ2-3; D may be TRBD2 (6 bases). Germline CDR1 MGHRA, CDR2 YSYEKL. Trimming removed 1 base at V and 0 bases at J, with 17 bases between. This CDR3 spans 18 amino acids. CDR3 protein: CASSQGPGGTTSTDTQYF. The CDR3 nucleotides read TGCGCCAGCAGCCAAGGTCCAGGCGGGACCACAAGCACAGATACGCAGTATTTT.

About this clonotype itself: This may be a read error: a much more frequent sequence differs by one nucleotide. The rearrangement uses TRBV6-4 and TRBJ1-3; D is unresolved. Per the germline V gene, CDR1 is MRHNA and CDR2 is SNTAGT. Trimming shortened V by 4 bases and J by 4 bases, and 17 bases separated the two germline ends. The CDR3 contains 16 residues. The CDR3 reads CASSANLIGRGNTIYF. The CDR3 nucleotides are TGTGCCAGCAGTGCCAACCTCATCGGGCGGGGAAACACCATATATTTT.

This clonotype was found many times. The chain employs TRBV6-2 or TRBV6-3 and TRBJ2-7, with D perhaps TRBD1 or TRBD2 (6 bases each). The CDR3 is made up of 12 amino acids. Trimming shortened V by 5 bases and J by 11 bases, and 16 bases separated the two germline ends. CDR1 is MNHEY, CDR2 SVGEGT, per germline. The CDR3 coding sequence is TGTGCCAGCAGTGACAACGGGGGCAAGGAGTACTTC. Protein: CASSDNGGKEYF.

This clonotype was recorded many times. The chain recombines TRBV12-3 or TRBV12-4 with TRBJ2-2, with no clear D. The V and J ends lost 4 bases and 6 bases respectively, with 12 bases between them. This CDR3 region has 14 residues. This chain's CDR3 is CASSSSFPAGELFF. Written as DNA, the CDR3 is TGTGCCAGCAGTTCCTCCTTCCCGGCCGGGGAGCTGTTTTTT.